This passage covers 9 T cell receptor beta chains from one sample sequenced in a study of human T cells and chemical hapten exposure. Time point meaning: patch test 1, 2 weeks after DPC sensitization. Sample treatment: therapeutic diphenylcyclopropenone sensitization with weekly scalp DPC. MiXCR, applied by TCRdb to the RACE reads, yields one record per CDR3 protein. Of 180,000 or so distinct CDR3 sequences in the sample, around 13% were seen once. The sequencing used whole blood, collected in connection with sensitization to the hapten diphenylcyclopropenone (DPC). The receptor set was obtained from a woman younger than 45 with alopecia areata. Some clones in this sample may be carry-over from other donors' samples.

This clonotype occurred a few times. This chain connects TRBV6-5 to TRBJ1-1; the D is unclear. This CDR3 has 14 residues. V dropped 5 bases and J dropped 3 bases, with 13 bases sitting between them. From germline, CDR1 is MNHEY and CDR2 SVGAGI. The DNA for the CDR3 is TGTGCCAGCAGTGCGGCGGAAGAGGACACTGAAGCTTTCTTT. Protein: CASSAAEEDTEAFF.

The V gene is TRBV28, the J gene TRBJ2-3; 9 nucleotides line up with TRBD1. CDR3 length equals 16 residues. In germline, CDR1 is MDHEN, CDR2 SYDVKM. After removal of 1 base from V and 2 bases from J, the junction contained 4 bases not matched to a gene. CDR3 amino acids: CASSLSGTGFTDTQYF. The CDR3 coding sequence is TGTGCCAGCAGTTTATCCGGGACAGGGTTCACAGATACGCAGTATTTT.

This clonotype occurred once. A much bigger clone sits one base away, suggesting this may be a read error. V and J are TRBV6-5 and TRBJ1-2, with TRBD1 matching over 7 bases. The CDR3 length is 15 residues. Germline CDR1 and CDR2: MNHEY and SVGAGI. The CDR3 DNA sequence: TGTGCCAGCAGTCACTCGATTCTGGGACAGCGGGGCTACACCTTC. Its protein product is CASSHSILGQRGYTF.

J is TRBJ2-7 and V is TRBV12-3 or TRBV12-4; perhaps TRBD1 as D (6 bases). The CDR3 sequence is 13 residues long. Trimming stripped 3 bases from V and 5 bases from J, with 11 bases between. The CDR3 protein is CASSFQGNHEQYF. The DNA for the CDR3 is TGTGCCAGCAGTTTTCAGGGGAACCACGAGCAGTACTTC.

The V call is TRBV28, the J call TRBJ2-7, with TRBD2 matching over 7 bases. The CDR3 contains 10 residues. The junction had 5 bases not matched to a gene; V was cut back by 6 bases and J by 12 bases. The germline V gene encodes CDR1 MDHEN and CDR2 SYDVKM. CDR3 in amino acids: CASSLGLMYF. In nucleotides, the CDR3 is TGTGCCAGCAGCCTGGGACTAATGTACTTC.

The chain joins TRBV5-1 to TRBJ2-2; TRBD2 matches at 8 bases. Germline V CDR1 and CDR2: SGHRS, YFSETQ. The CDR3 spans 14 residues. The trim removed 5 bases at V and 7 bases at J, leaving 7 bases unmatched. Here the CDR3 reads CASSVQREFGELFF. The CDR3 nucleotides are TGCGCCAGCAGTGTCCAGCGGGAGTTCGGGGAGCTGTTTTTT. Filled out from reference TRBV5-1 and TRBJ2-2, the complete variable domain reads KAGVTQTPRYLIKTRGQQVTLSCSPISGHRSVSWYQQTPGQGLQFLFEYFSETQRNKGNFPGRFSGRQFSNSRSEMNVSTLELGDSALYLCASSVQREFGELFFGEGSRLTVL.

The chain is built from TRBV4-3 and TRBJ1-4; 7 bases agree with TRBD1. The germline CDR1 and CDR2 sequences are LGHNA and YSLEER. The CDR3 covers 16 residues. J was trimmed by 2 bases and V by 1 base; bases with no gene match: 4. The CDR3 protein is CASSQAGTVTNEKLFF. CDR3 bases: TGCGCCAGCAGCCAAGCCGGGACAGTGACTAATGAAAAACTGTTTTTT.

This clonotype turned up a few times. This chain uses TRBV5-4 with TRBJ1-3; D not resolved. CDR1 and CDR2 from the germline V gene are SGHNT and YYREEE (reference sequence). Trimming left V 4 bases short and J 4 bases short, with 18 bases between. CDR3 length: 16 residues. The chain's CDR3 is CASSRGAQEAGNTIYF. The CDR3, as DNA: TGTGCCAGCAGCCGCGGAGCGCAGGAGGCCGGAAACACCATATATTTT.

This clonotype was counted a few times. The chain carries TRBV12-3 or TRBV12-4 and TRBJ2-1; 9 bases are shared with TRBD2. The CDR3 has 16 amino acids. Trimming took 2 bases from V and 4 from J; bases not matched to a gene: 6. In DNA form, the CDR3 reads TGTGCCAGCAGTTTATGGGCGGGGGGGAAGTACAATGAGCAGTTCTTC. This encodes CASSLWAGGKYNEQFF.